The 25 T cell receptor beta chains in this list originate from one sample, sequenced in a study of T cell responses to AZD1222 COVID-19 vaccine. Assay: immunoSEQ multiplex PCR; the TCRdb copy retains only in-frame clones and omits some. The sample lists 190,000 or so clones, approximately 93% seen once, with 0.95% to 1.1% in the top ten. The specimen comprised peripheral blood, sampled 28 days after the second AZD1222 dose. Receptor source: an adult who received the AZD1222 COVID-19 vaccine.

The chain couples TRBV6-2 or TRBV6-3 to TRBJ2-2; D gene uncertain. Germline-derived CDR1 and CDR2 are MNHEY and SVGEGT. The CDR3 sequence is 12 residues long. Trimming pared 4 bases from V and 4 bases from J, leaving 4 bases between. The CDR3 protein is CASSFTTGELFF. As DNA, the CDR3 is TGTGCCAGCAGTTTTACCACCGGGGAGCTGTTTTTT.

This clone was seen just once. The CDR3 DNA reads as TGCAGCGTGGCGGACGGATCAAGAAATGAAAAACTGTTTTTT. It yields the protein CSVADGSRNEKLFF. The V call is TRBV29-1, the J call TRBJ1-4; D is unresolved. CDR3 length equals 14 residues. Germline V gene data show CDR1 as SQVTM and CDR2 as ANQGSEA. V was trimmed by 6 bases and J by 5 bases, leaving 16 bases between them.

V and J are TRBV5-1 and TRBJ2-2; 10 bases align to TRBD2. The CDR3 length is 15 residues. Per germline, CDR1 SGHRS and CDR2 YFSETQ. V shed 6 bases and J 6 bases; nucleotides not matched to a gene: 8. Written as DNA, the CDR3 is TGCGCCAGCAAAACTAGCGGGGCAGGGGCCGGGGAGCTGTTTTTT. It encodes CASKTSGAGAGELFF.

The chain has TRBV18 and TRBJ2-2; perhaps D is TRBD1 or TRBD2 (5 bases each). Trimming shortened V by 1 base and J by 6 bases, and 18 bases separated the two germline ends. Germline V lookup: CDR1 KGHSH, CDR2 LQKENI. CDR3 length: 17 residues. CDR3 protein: CASSPRDVTGAAGELFF. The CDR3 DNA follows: TGTGCCAGCTCACCACGGGACGTTACTGGGGCCGCCGGGGAGCTGTTTTTT.

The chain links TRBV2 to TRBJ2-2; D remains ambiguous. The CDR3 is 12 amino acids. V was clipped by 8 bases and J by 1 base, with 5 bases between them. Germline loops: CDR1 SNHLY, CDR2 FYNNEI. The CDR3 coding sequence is TGTGCCAGCGCAGAGAACACCGGGGAGCTGTTTTTT. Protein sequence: CASAENTGELFF. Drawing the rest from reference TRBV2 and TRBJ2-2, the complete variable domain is EPEVTQTPSHQVTQMGQEVILRCVPISNHLYFYWYRQILGQKVEFLVSFYNNEISEKSEIFDDQFSVERPDGSNFTLKIRSTKLEDSAMYFCASAENTGELFFGEGSRLTVL.

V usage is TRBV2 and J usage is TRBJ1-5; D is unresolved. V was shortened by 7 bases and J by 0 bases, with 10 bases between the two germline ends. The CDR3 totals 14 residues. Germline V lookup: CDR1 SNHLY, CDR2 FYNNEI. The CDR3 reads CASNGEYSNQPQHF. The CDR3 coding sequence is TGTGCCAGCAACGGGGAGTATAGCAATCAGCCCCAGCATTTT.

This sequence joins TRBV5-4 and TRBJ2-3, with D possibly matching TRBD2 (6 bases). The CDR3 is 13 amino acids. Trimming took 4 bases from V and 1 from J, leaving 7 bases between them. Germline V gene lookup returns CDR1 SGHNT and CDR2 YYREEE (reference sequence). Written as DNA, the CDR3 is TGTGCCAGCAGCGGCGGGGGCACAGATACGCAGTATTTT. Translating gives CASSGGGTDTQYF. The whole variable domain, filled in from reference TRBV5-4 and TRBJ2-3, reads ETGVTQSPTHLIKTRGQQVTLRCSSQSGHNTVSWYQQALGQGPQFIFQYYREEENGRGNFPPRFSGLQFPNYSSELNVNALELDDSALYLCASSGGGTDTQYFGPGTRLTVL.

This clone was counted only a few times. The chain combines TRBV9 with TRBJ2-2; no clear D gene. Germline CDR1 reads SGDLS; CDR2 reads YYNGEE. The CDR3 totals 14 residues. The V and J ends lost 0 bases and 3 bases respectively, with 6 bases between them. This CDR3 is CASSVAPDTGELFF. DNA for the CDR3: TGTGCCAGCAGCGTAGCTCCGGACACCGGGGAGCTGTTTTTT.

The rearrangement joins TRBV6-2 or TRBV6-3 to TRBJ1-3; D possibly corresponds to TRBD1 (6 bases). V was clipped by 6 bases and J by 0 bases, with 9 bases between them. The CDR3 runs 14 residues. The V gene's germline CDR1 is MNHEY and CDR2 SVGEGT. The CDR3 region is CASSGQSSGNTIYF. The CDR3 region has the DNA TGTGCCAGCAGCGGACAGAGCTCTGGAAACACCATATATTTT.

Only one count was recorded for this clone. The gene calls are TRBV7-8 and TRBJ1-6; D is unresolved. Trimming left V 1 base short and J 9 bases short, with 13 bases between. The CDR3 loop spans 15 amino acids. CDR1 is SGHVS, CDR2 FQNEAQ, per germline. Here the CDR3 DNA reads TGTGCCAGCAGCTTAGTTTCGGAGAGTTCTTCACCCCTCCACTTT. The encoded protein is CASSLVSESSSPLHF.

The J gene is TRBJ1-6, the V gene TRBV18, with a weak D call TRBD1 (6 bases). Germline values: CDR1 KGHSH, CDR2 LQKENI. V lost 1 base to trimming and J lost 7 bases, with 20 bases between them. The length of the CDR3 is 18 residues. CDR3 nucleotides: TGTGCCAGCTCACCACTCGTCACAGGGACCGGGGGGAATTCACCCCTCCACTTT. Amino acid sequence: CASSPLVTGTGGNSPLHF.

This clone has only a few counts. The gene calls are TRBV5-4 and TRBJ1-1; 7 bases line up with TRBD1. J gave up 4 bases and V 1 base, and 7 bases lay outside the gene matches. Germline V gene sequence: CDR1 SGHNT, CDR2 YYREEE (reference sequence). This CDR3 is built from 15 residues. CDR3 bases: TGTGCCAGCAGCTTGCCTCAGGGGGAGGGCACTGAAGCTTTCTTT. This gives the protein CASSLPQGEGTEAFF. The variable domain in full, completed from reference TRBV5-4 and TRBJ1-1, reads ETGVTQSPTHLIKTRGQQVTLRCSSQSGHNTVSWYQQALGQGPQFIFQYYREEENGRGNFPPRFSGLQFPNYSSELNVNALELDDSALYLCASSLPQGEGTEAFFGQGTRLTVV.

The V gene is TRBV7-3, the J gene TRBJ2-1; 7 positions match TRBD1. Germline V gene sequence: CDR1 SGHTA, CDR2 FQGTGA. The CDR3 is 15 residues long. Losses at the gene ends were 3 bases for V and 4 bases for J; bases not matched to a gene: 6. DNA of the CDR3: TGTGCCAGCAGCTTGACAGGGCAACCGTACAATGAGCAGTTCTTC. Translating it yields CASSLTGQPYNEQFF.

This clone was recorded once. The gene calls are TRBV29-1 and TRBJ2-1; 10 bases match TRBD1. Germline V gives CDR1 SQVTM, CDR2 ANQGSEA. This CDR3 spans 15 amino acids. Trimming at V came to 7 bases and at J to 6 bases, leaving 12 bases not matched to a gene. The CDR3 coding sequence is TGCAGCGCTACGGAGGGGACAGGGGCCGTCAATGAGCAGTTCTTC. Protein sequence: CSATEGTGAVNEQFF.

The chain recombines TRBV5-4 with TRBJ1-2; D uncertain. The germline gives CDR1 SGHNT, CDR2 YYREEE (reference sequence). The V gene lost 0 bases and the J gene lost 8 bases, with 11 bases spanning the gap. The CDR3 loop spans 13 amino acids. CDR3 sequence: CASSLARLRGYTF. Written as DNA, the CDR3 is TGTGCCAGCAGCTTGGCCCGGCTCCGCGGCTACACCTTC. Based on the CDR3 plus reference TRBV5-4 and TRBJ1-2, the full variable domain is ETGVTQSPTHLIKTRGQQVTLRCSSQSGHNTVSWYQQALGQGPQFIFQYYREEENGRGNFPPRFSGLQFPNYSSELNVNALELDDSALYLCASSLARLRGYTFGSGTRLTVV.

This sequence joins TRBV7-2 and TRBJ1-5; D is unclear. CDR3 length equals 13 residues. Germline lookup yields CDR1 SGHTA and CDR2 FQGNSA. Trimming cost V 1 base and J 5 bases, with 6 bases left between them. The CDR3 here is CASSLDRDQPQHF. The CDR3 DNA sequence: TGTGCCAGCAGCTTAGATAGAGATCAGCCCCAGCATTTT.

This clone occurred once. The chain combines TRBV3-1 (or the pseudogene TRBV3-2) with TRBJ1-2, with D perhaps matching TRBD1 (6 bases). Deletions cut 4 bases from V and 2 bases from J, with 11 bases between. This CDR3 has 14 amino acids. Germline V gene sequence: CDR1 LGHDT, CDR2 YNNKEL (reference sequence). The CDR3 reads CASSLGTRNYGYTF. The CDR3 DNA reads TGTGCCAGCAGCCTCGGGACACGCAACTATGGCTACACCTTC.

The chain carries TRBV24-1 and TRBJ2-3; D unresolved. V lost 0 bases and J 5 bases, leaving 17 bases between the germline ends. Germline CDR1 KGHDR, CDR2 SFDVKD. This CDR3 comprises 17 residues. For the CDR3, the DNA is TGTGCCACCAGTGATTTGTTCCGGGTTGGGTTTGTAGATACGCAGTATTTT. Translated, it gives CATSDLFRVGFVDTQYF.

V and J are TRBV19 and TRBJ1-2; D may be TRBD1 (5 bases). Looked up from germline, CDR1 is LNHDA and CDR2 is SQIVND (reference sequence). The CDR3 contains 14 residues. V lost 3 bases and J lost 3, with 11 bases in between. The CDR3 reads CASSIQGGDYGYTF. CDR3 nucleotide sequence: TGTGCCAGTAGTATCCAGGGAGGGGACTATGGCTACACCTTC.

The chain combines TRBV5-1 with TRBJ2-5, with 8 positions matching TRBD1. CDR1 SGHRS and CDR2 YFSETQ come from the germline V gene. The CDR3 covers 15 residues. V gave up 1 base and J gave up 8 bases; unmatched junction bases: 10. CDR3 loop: CASSLTGQGMDTQYF. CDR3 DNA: TGCGCCAGCAGCTTGACAGGACAGGGAATGGACACCCAGTACTTC. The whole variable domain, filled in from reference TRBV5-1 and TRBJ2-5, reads KAGVTQTPRYLIKTRGQQVTLSCSPISGHRSVSWYQQTPGQGLQFLFEYFSETQRNKGNFPGRFSGRQFSNSRSEMNVSTLELGDSALYLCASSLTGQGMDTQYFGPGTRLLVL.

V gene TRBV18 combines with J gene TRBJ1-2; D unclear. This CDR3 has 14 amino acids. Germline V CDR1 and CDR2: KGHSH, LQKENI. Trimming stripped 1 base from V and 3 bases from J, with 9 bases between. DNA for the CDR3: TGTGCCAGCTCACCACGGTACACAGACTATGGCTACACCTTC. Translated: CASSPRYTDYGYTF.

The CDR3 DNA follows: TGCGCCAGCAGCTTGGGGGGGGGAATTCCCCCTTACGAGCAGTACTTC. Protein product: CASSLGGGIPPYEQYF. The chain couples TRBV5-1 to TRBJ2-7, with TRBD2 matching over 7 bases. This CDR3 has 16 residues. J gave up 4 bases and V 0 bases, and 10 bases lay outside the gene matches. The germline gives CDR1 SGHRS, CDR2 YFSETQ. The full variable domain, in which reference TRBV5-1 and TRBJ2-7 provide the parts outside the CDR3, is KAGVTQTPRYLIKTRGQQVTLSCSPISGHRSVSWYQQTPGQGLQFLFEYFSETQRNKGNFPGRFSGRQFSNSRSEMNVSTLELGDSALYLCASSLGGGIPPYEQYFGPGTRLTVT.

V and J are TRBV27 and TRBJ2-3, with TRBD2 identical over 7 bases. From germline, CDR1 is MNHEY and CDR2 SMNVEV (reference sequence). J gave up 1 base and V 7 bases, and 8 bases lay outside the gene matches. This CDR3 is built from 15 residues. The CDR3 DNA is TGTGCCAGCACCCATCCGGGGGGTGGCACAGATACGCAGTATTTT. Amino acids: CASTHPGGGTDTQYF.

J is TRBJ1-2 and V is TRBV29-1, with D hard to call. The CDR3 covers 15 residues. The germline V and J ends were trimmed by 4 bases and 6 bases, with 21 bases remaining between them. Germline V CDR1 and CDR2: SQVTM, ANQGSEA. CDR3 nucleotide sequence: TGCAGCGTTGGGGCGAGGACCTCCCTCACGGATGGCTACACCTTC. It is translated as CSVGARTSLTDGYTF. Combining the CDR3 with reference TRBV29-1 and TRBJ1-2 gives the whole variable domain SAVISQKPSRDICQRGTSLTIQCQVDSQVTMMFWYRQQPGQSLTLIATANQGSEATYESGFVIDKFPISRPNLTFSTLTVSNMSPEDSSIYLCSVGARTSLTDGYTFGSGTRLTVV.

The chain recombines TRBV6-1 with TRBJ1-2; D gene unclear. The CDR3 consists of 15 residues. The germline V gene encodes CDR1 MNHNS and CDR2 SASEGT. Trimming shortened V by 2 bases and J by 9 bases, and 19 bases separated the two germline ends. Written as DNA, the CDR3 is TGTGCCAGCAGTGAATATATGGGCCCGGGAGGAAGCTACACCTTC. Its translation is CASSEYMGPGGSYTF.